This T cell receptor (beta chain) was profiled in a study of T cell responses to AZD1222 COVID-19 vaccine. The study pooled second doses at about 4 or about 12 weeks. Assay used: immunoSEQ multiplex PCR; TCRdb lists only in-frame clones, some missing. The data hold 150,000 to 200,000 clones, with about 90% observed a single time. Comments on this clone: The antigen remains undetermined.

Notes on the study in general: Regions left unmutated in variants are reportedly the target of nearly half of spike-specific TCRs. Among the donors, most were white British and more were female, and clonal diversity was possibly underestimated. AZD1222 recipients seropositive at baseline numbered only 5 or 6.

Between the trimmed V and J ends, which lost 2 bases and 7 bases, there was a span of 20 bases. The CDR3 spans 16 residues. Per germline, CDR1 SGHTA and CDR2 FQGNSA. The chain couples TRBV7-2 to TRBJ1-2; unclear D gene. The sample consisted of peripheral blood, taken 28 days after the second AZD1222 dose. This receptor was taken from an adult who received the AZD1222 COVID-19 vaccine. CDR3 in amino acids: CASSLPGPLGTGGYTF. The CDR3 DNA is TGTGCCAGCAGCTTACCCGGGCCGCTGGGAACGGGTGGCTACACCTTC. Variable domain in full (rest from reference TRBV7-2 and TRBJ1-2): GAGVSQSPSNKVTEKGKDVELRCDPISGHTALYWYRQSLGQGLEFLIYFQGNSAPDKSGLPSDRFSAERTGGSVSTLTIQRTQQEDSAVYLCASSLPGPLGTGGYTFGSGTRLTVV.